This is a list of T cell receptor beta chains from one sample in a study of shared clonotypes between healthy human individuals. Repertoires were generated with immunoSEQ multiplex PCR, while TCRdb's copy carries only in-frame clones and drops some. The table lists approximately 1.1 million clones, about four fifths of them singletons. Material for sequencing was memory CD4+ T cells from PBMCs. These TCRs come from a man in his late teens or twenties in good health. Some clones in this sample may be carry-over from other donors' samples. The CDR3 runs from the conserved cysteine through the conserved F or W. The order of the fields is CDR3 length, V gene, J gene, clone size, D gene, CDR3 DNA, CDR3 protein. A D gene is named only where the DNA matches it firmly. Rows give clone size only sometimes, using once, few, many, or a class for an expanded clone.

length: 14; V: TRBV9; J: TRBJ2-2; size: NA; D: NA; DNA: TGTGCCAGCAGCGTAGAGACAGCCACCGGGGAGCTGTTTTTT; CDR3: CASSVETATGELFF
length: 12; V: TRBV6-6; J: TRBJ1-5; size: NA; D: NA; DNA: TGTGCCAGCAGTTCTCCTTATCAGCCCCAGCATTTT; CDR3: CASSSPYQPQHF
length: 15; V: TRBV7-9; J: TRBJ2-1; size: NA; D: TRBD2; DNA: TGTGCCAGCAGCTCCGGGGGGACTGACCACAATGAGCAGTTCTTC; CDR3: CASSSGGTDHNEQFF
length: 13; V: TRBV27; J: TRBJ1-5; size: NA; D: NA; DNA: TGTGCCAGCTCAGCCACGAGCACTCAGCCCCAGCATTTT; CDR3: CASSATSTQPQHF
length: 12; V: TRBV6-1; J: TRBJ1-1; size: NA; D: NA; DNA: TGTGCCAGCAGTGATCTAAGGACTGAAGCTTTCTTT; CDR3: CASSDLRTEAFF
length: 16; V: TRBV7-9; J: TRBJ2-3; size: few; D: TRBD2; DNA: TGTGCCAGCAGCCAAGGGACTAGCGGAGACACAGATACGCAGTATTTT; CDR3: CASSQGTSGDTDTQYF
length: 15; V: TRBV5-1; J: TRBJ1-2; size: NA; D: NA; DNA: TGCGCCAGCAGCTTGGTAGTCGGAGGCAGCTATGGCTACACCTTC; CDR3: CASSLVVGGSYGYTF
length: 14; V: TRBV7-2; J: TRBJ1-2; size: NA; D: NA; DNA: TGTGCCAGCAGCTTCACTACAGGAGACTATGGCTACACCTTC; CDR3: CASSFTTGDYGYTF
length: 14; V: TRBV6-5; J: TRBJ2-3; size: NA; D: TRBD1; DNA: TGTGCCAGCAGTTACCCGGCAGGGGGTGATACGCAGTATTTT; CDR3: CASSYPAGGDTQYF
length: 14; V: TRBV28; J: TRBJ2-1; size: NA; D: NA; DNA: TGTGCCAGCAGTTTATATATGGCGGGGAATGAGCAGTTCTTC; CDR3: CASSLYMAGNEQFF
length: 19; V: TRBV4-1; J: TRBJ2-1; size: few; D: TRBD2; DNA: TGCGCCAGCAGCCAACTTGGACTAGCGGGATCCTTGAGCTACAATGAGCAGTTCTTC; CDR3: CASSQLGLAGSLSYNEQFF
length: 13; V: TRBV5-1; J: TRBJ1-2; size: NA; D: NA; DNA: TGCGCCAGCAGTCGACAACTAAACTATGGCTACACCTTC; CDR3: CASSRQLNYGYTF
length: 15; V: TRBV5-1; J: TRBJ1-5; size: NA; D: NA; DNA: TGCGCCAGCAGCTTGGGTGCTGGTGCGGGGCAGCCCCAGCATTTT; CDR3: CASSLGAGAGQPQHF
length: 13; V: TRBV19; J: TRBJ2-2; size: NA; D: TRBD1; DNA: TGTGCCGGGGGGACAGGGTCAACCGGGGAGCTGTTTTTT; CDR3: CAGGTGSTGELFF
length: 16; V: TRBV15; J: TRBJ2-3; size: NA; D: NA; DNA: TGTGCCACCAGCACTTACAGGGAGCCTAGGACAGATACGCAGTATTTT; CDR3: CATSTYREPRTDTQYF
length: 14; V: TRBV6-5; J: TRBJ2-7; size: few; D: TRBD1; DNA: TGTGCCAGCAGTCAACGGACAGGGGCCGACGAGCAGTACTTC; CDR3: CASSQRTGADEQYF
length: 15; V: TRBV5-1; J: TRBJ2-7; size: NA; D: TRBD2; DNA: TGCGCCAGCAGCTTGGTTGCGGGAGGTATTTACGAGCAGTACTTC; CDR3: CASSLVAGGIYEQYF